This entry concerns a single T cell receptor (beta chain). Produced via immunoSEQ multiplex PCR; TCRdb's table is partial and in-frame only. There are roughly 100,000 clones in the sample; 85% to 90% occur only once, and roughly 5% lies in the top ten. This sample was included in a study of blood T cell repertoires in COVID-19. Study-level information: The samples span acute and convalescent COVID-19 from the United States, Italy and Spain. T cells, B-cell-depleted T cells, or PBMCs supplied cDNA or gDNA.

This CDR3 has 15 amino acids. V shed 0 bases, J shed 5 bases, and the junction held 1 base outside the gene matches. Germline values: CDR1 SGHRS, CDR2 YFSETQ. The chain employs TRBV5-1 and TRBJ2-7; TRBD2 agrees at 14 bases. The specimen sequenced was peripheral blood. This TCR derives from a human donor in a cohort sampled during active COVID-19. DNA for the CDR3: TGCGCCAGCAGCTTGGGGGGACTAGCGGGAGACGAGCAGTACTTC. Its protein is CASSLGGLAGDEQYF.